These 2 T cell receptor beta chains originate from one sample sequenced in a study of cytomegalovirus exposure and HLA in healthy donors. Clones were sequenced by immunoSEQ multiplex PCR, and TCRdb holds only the in-frame ones, with some missing. This repertoire shows some 60,000 clones, 90% to 97% found once; its top ten account for 0.85% to 1%. The sequencing input was PBMCs. The origin of the receptors is a man between 18 and 29 years old in good health and CMV-seronegative.

The chain couples TRBV27 to TRBJ2-7; 10 bases align to TRBD2. CDR1 and CDR2 (germline): MNHEY, SMNVEV (reference sequence). The V segment lost 7 bases and the J segment 2 bases; nucleotides outside the gene matches: 11. The CDR3 has 16 amino acids. The CDR3, as DNA: TGTGCCAGCACTCGGCTAGCGGGAGAAACCGCCTACGAGCAGTACTTC. Encoded protein: CASTRLAGETAYEQYF.

The rearrangement links TRBV30 to TRBJ2-2; TRBD1 matches at 9 bases. Germline CDR1 and CDR2: GTSNPN and SVGIG (reference sequence). The CDR3 consists of 16 residues. Unmatched junction bases numbered 7, after V lost 3 bases and J lost 2 bases. The CDR3 DNA follows: TGTGCCTGGAGCCGCGGGACAGGGCTAAACACCGGGGAGCTGTTTTTT. It codes for CAWSRGTGLNTGELFF.